These T cell receptor beta chains were read from a single sample in a study of blood T cells in healthy people across ages. TCRdb re-analysed the 5' RACE reads in MiXCR, keeping a single row per CDR3 protein. The sample consists of about 590,000 distinct CDR3 sequences, 25% to 35% of them appearing once. The sample taken for sequencing was blood. All receptors derive from a woman aged 80 or older in good health. Each CDR3 is given with its conserved first and last residue. Each record gives: CDR3 length, J gene, clone size, V gene, D gene, CDR3 DNA, CDR3 protein. D genes are given only for firm matches. A clone size is listed for some rows: how often the clone was seen (once, few, many), or a class if it is expanded.

13,TRBJ2-3,few,TRBV2,NA,TGTGCCAGCGGTAGAAGTATTTCAGATACGCAGTATTTT,CASGRSISDTQYF
14,TRBJ2-3,few,TRBV24-1,NA,TGTGCCATCAGGGGAGGGGCTAGCACAGATACGCAGTATTTT,CAIRGGASTDTQYF
14,TRBJ1-2,many,TRBV7-9,TRBD1,TGTGCCAGCAGACGGGACAGCACTAACTATGGCTACACCTTC,CASRRDSTNYGYTF
17,TRBJ2-3,NA,TRBV7-3,NA,TGTGCCAGCAGCTTAATAGCCTCGGGGGGCAGCACAGATACGCAGTATTTT,CASSLIASGGSTDTQYF
15,TRBJ1-2,NA,TRBV6-1,NA,TGTGCCAGCAGCCCCCGGACCCGGAGGGAATATGGCTACACCTTC,CASSPRTRREYGYTF
13,TRBJ2-3,NA,TRBV27,NA,TGTGCCAGCAGAAGGAGAGACGCAGATACGCAGTATTTT,CASRRRDADTQYF
13,TRBJ2-1,few,TRBV14,NA,TGTGCCAGCAGCCAAGTGCGCGCGGGTGAGCAGTTCTTC,CASSQVRAGEQFF
13,TRBJ1-2,NA,TRBV7-2,NA,TGTGCCAGCATGTCTCAAGGCGTATATGGCTACACCTTC,CASMSQGVYGYTF
12,TRBJ1-5,NA,TRBV30,NA,TGTGCCTGGAGGAAAGGCAATCAGCCCCAGCATTTT,CAWRKGNQPQHF
12,TRBJ2-7,many,TRBV27,NA,TGTGCCAGCAGCTCCCGTAGGGACGAGCAGTACTTC,CASSSRRDEQYF
14,TRBJ2-1,many,TRBV2,NA,TGTGCCAGCAGAGGAGGGGGTGCCCACAATGAGCAGTTCTTC,CASRGGGAHNEQFF
19,TRBJ2-6,NA,TRBV5-1,NA,TGCGCCAGCAGGATCCGTTCAGGGCACCCCAGCTCTGGGGCCAACGTCCTGACTTTC,CASRIRSGHPSSGANVLTF
14,TRBJ2-7,few,TRBV4-1,TRBD1,TGCGCCAGCAGCCCCTTTCCCGGGGGGACAGGGGTGTACTTC,CASSPFPGGTGVYF
14,TRBJ2-3,NA,TRBV19,TRBD1,TGTGCCAGTAGTACTGGACAGGATCCAGATACGCAGTATTTT,CASSTGQDPDTQYF
16,TRBJ2-3,NA,TRBV14,NA,TGTGCCAGCAGCCAAGCAAGAGGGGGGGTATCAGATACGCAGTATTTT,CASSQARGGVSDTQYF
15,TRBJ1-2,many,TRBV12-3/TRBV12-4,NA,TGTGCCAGCAGTTCCCGGGGCCAGAGTTTTTATGGCTACACCTTC,CASSSRGQSFYGYTF
12,TRBJ2-7,many,TRBV5-1,NA,TGCGCCAGCAGCCCCGGCTACTACGAGCAGTACTTC,CASSPGYYEQYF
14,TRBJ1-1,NA,TRBV29-1,TRBD1,TGCAGCGTTGAAGATCAGGACAGGGGGTGGGAAGCTTTCTTT,CSVEDQDRGWEAFF
13,TRBJ2-3,many,TRBV29-1,TRBD2,TGCAGCGCCGGTCGGGGGGGCACAGATACGCAGTATTTT,CSAGRGGTDTQYF
15,TRBJ1-5,NA,TRBV5-6,NA,TGTGCCAGCAGCCTAGCAGCATATAGCAATCAGCCCCAGCATTTT,CASSLAAYSNQPQHF
15,TRBJ2-5,once,TRBV15,NA,TGTGCCACCAGCCCAGCACGCAGGTACCAAGAGACCCAGTACTTC,CATSPARRYQETQYF
16,TRBJ2-3,many,TRBV7-2,TRBD2,TGTGCCAGCAGCCCCCAACTAGCGGGGGGGAGAGATACGCAGTATTTT,CASSPQLAGGRDTQYF
21,TRBJ1-5,once,TRBV21-1,NA,TGTGCCAGCAGCAAAGCGCATTTGGACAGTAGAACCGCTTATAGCAATCAGCCCCAGCATTTT,CASSKAHLDSRTAYSNQPQHF
14,TRBJ1-1,NA,TRBV7-3,NA,TGTGCCAGCAGCTTGGACAGTCCCTACACTGAAGCTTTCTTT,CASSLDSPYTEAFF
12,TRBJ1-1,many,TRBV29-1,NA,TGCAGCGTGACCCCCTCGAACACTGAAGCTTTCTTT,CSVTPSNTEAFF
15,TRBJ1-6,many,TRBV20-1,TRBD1,TGCAGTGCTAGAGCCCAGACAGGGGAAGGGTCACCCCTCCACTTT,CSARAQTGEGSPLHF
14,TRBJ1-1,NA,TRBV7-3,NA,TGTGCCAGCAGTACCGGGACGGCCGGCACTGAAGCTTTCTTT,CASSTGTAGTEAFF
18,TRBJ2-5,NA,TRBV11-2,TRBD2,TGTGCCAGCGGCTTAGGAGGACTAGCGGGGGGTTTTCGAGAGACCCAGTACTTC,CASGLGGLAGGFRETQYF
12,TRBJ2-3,NA,TRBV9,NA,TGTGCCAGCAGCGTAGTTGAAGATACGCAGTATTTT,CASSVVEDTQYF
13,TRBJ1-1,NA,TRBV6-1,NA,TGTGCCTCTGATAATGCAGTAAACACTGAAGCTTTCTTT,CASDNAVNTEAFF
12,TRBJ1-2,many,TRBV25-1,NA,TGTGCCAGCAGTGAACTCTACTATGGCTACACCTTC,CASSELYYGYTF
13,TRBJ1-2,many,TRBV6-2/TRBV6-3,NA,TGTGCCAGCAAGGCGGAAGGGACTGGAGGCTACACCTTC,CASKAEGTGGYTF
16,TRBJ1-5,few,TRBV15,NA,TGTGCCACCAGCAGACCCAGGGGAGTCAGCAATCAGCCCCAGCATTTT,CATSRPRGVSNQPQHF
15,TRBJ1-6,many,TRBV12-3/TRBV12-4,NA,TGTGCCAGCAGTTTAAATGGAGGGATTAATTCACCCCTCCACTTT,CASSLNGGINSPLHF
13,TRBJ1-2,many,TRBV20-1,NA,TGCAGTGCTAGAGGCGGGCCTGGAGAAGGCTACACCTTC,CSARGGPGEGYTF
14,TRBJ2-5,many,TRBV30,TRBD1,TGTGCCTGGAGTGTAGCGGGACAGGGGGCGAGGAAGTACTTC,CAWSVAGQGARKYF